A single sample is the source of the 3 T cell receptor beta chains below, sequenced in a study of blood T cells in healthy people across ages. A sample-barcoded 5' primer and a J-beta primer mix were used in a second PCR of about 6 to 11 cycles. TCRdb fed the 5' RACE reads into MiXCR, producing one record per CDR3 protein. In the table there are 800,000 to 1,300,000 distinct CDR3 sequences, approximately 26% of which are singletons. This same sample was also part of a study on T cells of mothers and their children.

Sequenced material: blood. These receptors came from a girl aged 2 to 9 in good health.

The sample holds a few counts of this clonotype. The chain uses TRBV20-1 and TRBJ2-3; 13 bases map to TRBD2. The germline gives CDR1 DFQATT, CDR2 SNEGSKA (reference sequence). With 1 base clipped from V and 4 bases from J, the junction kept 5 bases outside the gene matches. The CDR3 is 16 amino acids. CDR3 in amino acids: CSARVPGLAGPDTQYF. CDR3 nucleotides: TGCAGTGCTAGAGTACCGGGACTAGCGGGACCAGATACGCAGTATTTT.

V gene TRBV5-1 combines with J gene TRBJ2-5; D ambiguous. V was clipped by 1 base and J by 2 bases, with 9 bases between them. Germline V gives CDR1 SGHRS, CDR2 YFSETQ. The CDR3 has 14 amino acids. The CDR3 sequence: CASSLRPKQETQYF. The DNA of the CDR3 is TGCGCCAGCAGCTTGAGGCCCAAGCAAGAGACCCAGTACTTC.

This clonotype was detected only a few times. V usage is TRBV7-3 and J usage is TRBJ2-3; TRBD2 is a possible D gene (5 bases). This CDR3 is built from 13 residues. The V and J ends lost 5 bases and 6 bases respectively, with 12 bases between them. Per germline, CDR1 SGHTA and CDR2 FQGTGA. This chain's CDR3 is CASSPLPGDTQYF. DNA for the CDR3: TGTGCCAGCAGCCCACTCCCGGGGGATACGCAGTATTTT.